The next 8 T cell receptor beta chains were all read from a single sample in a study of blood T cell repertoires in COVID-19. Assay: immunoSEQ multiplex PCR; the TCRdb copy retains only in-frame clones and omits some. The top ten clones hold about 2.5% of a sample with about 230,000 clones, around four fifths of them seen once. Sequencing input: peripheral blood. The receptors originated from a woman in her seventies with active or convalescent COVID-19.

In its sample, this clone was seen a few times. The rearrangement links TRBV5-1 to TRBJ2-1; TRBD1 matches 8 bases. Germline CDR1 SGHRS, CDR2 YFSETQ. With 0 bases clipped from V and 10 bases from J, the junction kept 15 bases outside the gene matches. The CDR3 consists of 17 residues. CDR3 residues: CASSLVAAGQGQGEQFF. In DNA form, the CDR3 reads TGCGCCAGCAGCTTGGTGGCCGCCGGACAGGGACAAGGCGAGCAGTTCTTC. Full variable domain (remainder filled in from reference TRBV5-1 and TRBJ2-1): KAGVTQTPRYLIKTRGQQVTLSCSPISGHRSVSWYQQTPGQGLQFLFEYFSETQRNKGNFPGRFSGRQFSNSRSEMNVSTLELGDSALYLCASSLVAAGQGQGEQFFGPGTRLTVL.

This clone was detected only once. V is TRBV5-1 and J is TRBJ2-1; D gene ambiguous. Germline assignment: CDR1 SGHRS and CDR2 YFSETQ. With 0 bases removed from V and 5 bases from J, the gap between germline ends came to 9 bases. The CDR3 spans 14 residues. CDR3 region: CASSLASEDNEQFF. CDR3 coding DNA: TGCGCCAGCAGCTTGGCTTCAGAAGACAATGAGCAGTTCTTC.

The chain employs TRBV3-1 (or the pseudogene TRBV3-2) and TRBJ2-2, with TRBD2 as a possible D gene (7 bases). Germline CDR1 LGHDT, CDR2 YNNKEL (reference sequence). The CDR3 is 15 amino acids. Trimming removed 4 bases from V and 7 bases from J, with 16 bases in between. CDR3 sequence: CASSPLGGAIGELFF. CDR3 coding DNA: TGTGCCAGCAGCCCCCTAGGGGGGGCTATCGGGGAGCTGTTTTTT.

This chain connects TRBV6-5 to TRBJ2-7; 8 bases are shared with TRBD1. Germline V gives CDR1 MNHEY, CDR2 SVGAGI. V shed 5 bases, J shed 3 bases, and the junction held 3 bases outside the gene matches. The CDR3 loop spans 13 amino acids. This CDR3 reads CASSQQGGYEQYF. The CDR3 bases are TGTGCCAGCAGTCAACAGGGGGGCTACGAGCAGTACTTC.

This clone was picked up many times. The chain employs TRBV5-1 and TRBJ1-1; TRBD1 matches 7 bases. Germline loops: CDR1 SGHRS, CDR2 YFSETQ. The CDR3 has 15 amino acids. Unmatched junction bases numbered 9, after V lost 3 bases and J lost 4 bases. In nucleotides, the CDR3 is TGCGCCAGCAGCTCTGCCCTGACAGGGTCCACTGAAGCTTTCTTT. Translated, it gives CASSSALTGSTEAFF.

V gene TRBV28 combines with J gene TRBJ1-5; D is ambiguous. Trimming removed 7 bases from V and 7 bases from J, with 14 bases in between. The CDR3 length is 13 residues. Germline V gene data show CDR1 as MDHEN and CDR2 as SYDVKM. CDR3 DNA: TGTGCCAGCACCGTACCTGACGGGCAGCCCCAGCATTTT. This sequence encodes CASTVPDGQPQHF.

This CDR3 is CASSSMGGDTEAFF. The CDR3 DNA reads as TGTGCCAGTAGTTCCATGGGGGGGGACACTGAAGCTTTCTTT. The J gene is TRBJ1-1, the V gene TRBV19; possible D gene TRBD1, 5 bases. The CDR3 has 14 residues. Between the trimmed V and J ends, which lost 5 bases and 3 bases, there was a span of 13 bases. Germline-derived CDR1 and CDR2 are LNHDA and SQIVND (reference sequence). The variable domain in full, with the rest retrieved from reference TRBV19 and TRBJ1-1, is DGGITQSPKYLFRKEGQNVTLSCEQNLNHDAMYWYRQDPGQGLRLIYYSQIVNDFQKGDIAEGYSVSREKKESFPLTVTSAQKNPTAFYLCASSSMGGDTEAFFGQGTRLTVV.

This clone was recorded once. The V gene is TRBV16, the J gene TRBJ2-7; possible D gene TRBD2, 5 bases. Germline V lookup: CDR1 KGHSY, CDR2 FQNENV. The CDR3 is 16 residues long. The V end was cut by 1 base, the J end by 5 bases, with 18 bases between. The CDR3 sequence: CASSQFVASGVHEQYF. As DNA, the CDR3 is TGTGCCAGCAGCCAATTTGTCGCCAGCGGTGTGCACGAGCAGTACTTC.